What follows is one T cell receptor (beta chain) and its context. The antigen is unknown. The data derive from a study of cytomegalovirus exposure and HLA in healthy donors. Study at large: Counted in an early data release were about 80 million unique TCRs from HLA-typed donors. Study-level findings and limits: TCR beta chains associated with HLA were, in a later analysis, more clonally expanded than equally common others. Some V segments could not be told apart, so they were left out, TRBV6-2 and TRBV6-3 among them.

It was with 60 Vbeta and 13 Jbeta primers that the PCR ran. Original handling: Roughly 11 million shared chains were among around 80 million unique TCR beta chains counted in a later analysis. Produced via immunoSEQ multiplex PCR; TCRdb's table is partial and in-frame only. Clone size and the V and J calls come from that table; the DNA yielded D and trimming. This sample's table has some 130,000 clones. CDR3 length: 14 residues. Looked up from germline, CDR1 is SGDLS and CDR2 is YYNGEE. Trimming shortened V by 0 bases and J by 2 bases, and 9 bases separated the two germline ends. This receptor was taken from a young man in good health and CMV-seronegative. Sequenced sample: PBMCs. This chain joins TRBV9 and TRBJ2-7; weak D call: TRBD2 (5 bases). The CDR3 loop reads CASSVGVEAYEQYF. The CDR3 bases are TGTGCCAGCAGCGTAGGGGTGGAGGCCTACGAGCAGTACTTC.